The next 18 T cell receptor beta chains were all read from a single sample in a study of T cells in Graves' hyperthyroidism and ophthalmopathy. The source material, RNA transcripts, was used to amplify TCR beta CDR3 regions. Using the HTBI primer set, a first-round RT-PCR was run on the TCR CDR3. TCRdb itself ran the multiplex PCR reads through MiXCR, one entry per CDR3 protein. The repertoire includes about 560,000 distinct CDR3 sequences, roughly 15% of them detected once, and around 14% sits in the top ten. Material: blood. Receptor source: a woman in her 40s with Graves' hyperthyroidism.

The sample holds a few counts of this clonotype. The rearrangement joins TRBV20-1 to TRBJ1-4; 8 nucleotides align to TRBD1. The CDR3 runs to 14 residues. The germline V gene encodes CDR1 DFQATT and CDR2 SNEGSKA (reference sequence). V shed 3 bases and J 2 bases; nucleotides not matched to a gene: 2. DNA for the CDR3: TGCAGTGCTAGTAGGACAGGGACTAATGAAAAACTGTTTTTT. Protein: CSASRTGTNEKLFF.

The rearrangement links TRBV9 to TRBJ1-1; 9 bases fit TRBD1. The CDR3 runs to 14 residues. Germline loops: CDR1 SGDLS, CDR2 YYNGEE. The V segment lost 4 bases and the J segment 3 bases; nucleotides outside the gene matches: 4. In DNA form, the CDR3 reads TGTGCCAGCAGCATCCGGGACAGGGACACTGAAGCTTTCTTT. Encoded protein: CASSIRDRDTEAFF.

This clonotype was seen a few times. The chain carries TRBV7-9 and TRBJ2-7, with 8 positions matching TRBD1. Germline CDR1 reads SEHNR; CDR2 reads FQNEAQ (reference sequence). CDR3 length: 18 residues. V was pared by 4 bases and J by 6 bases, with 20 bases of the junction left unmatched. The CDR3 nucleotides are TGTGCCAGCAGCTCGATGGGAGGATGGAGGACAGGGCGTGGCGAGCAGTACTTC. The encoded protein is CASSSMGGWRTGRGEQYF.

This chain joins TRBV27 and TRBJ2-4, with D unresolved. V was shortened by 2 bases and J by 8 bases, with 10 bases between the two germline ends. The germline V gene encodes CDR1 MNHEY and CDR2 SMNVEV (reference sequence). This CDR3 comprises 13 residues. CDR3 DNA sequence: TGTGCCAGCAGTTTAGCCGGGCGAGACATTCAGTACTTC. It is translated as CASSLAGRDIQYF.

This clonotype came up a few times. The chain recombines TRBV6-1 with TRBJ2-7; 9 nucleotides agree with TRBD2. This CDR3 has 14 residues. CDR1 is MNHNS and CDR2 is SASEGT in the germline V gene. With 8 bases clipped from V and 2 bases from J, the junction kept 7 bases outside the gene matches. The CDR3: CASFFSGGTYEQYF. The CDR3 coding sequence is TGTGCCAGCTTCTTTAGCGGGGGAACCTACGAGCAGTACTTC.

In its sample, this clonotype was seen many times. The rearrangement joins TRBV5-1 to TRBJ2-3; TRBD2 matches 13 bases. The ends lost 0 bases at V and 7 bases at J; junction bases unmatched: 11. This CDR3 has 18 residues. Germline CDR1 is SGHRS and CDR2 is YFSETQ. This chain's CDR3 is CASSLALGLAGNVYTQYF. DNA of the CDR3: TGCGCCAGCAGCTTGGCGTTGGGACTAGCGGGAAATGTGTATACGCAGTATTTT.

This clonotype was counted ten times or more. The rearrangement joins TRBV5-5 to TRBJ1-1; 7 bases fit TRBD1. The junction had 3 bases not matched to a gene; V was cut back by 0 bases and J by 1 base. The CDR3 extends over 15 amino acids. Germline V gene lookup returns CDR1 SGHKS and CDR2 YYEKEE (reference sequence). CDR3 DNA sequence: TGTGCCAGCAGCTTGGTGGACAGGTCGAACACTGAAGCTTTCTTT. This gives the protein CASSLVDRSNTEAFF.

The V call is TRBV7-9, the J call TRBJ2-1; 7 bases fit TRBD2. This CDR3 spans 16 amino acids. Germline V lookup: CDR1 SEHNR, CDR2 FQNEAQ (reference sequence). Trimming took 4 bases from V and 5 from J; bases not matched to a gene: 11. The CDR3 region is CASSSYIGRGDNEQFF. The CDR3 DNA is TGTGCCAGCAGCTCTTATATAGGGAGGGGAGACAATGAGCAGTTCTTC. Full variable domain (rest looked up from reference TRBV7-9 and TRBJ2-1): DTGVSQNPRHKITKRGQNVTFRCDPISEHNRLYWYRQTLGQGPEFLTYFQNEAQLEKSRLLSDRFSAERPKGSFSTLEIQRTEQGDSAMYLCASSSYIGRGDNEQFFGPGTRLTVL.

This clonotype was detected many times. This sequence joins TRBV2 and TRBJ2-1, with 12 bases identical to TRBD2. From germline, CDR1 is SNHLY and CDR2 FYNNEI. The J segment lost 8 bases and the V segment lost 3 bases, leaving 5 bases of the junction unmatched. This CDR3 comprises 15 residues. CDR3 loop: CASSDSSGGAHEQFF. The CDR3 DNA reads TGTGCCAGCAGTGATTCTAGCGGGGGGGCCCATGAGCAGTTCTTC.

This clonotype was recorded many times. V and J are TRBV28 and TRBJ2-1; TRBD1 aligns across 9 bases. The junction had 9 bases not matched to a gene; V was cut back by 6 bases and J by 3 bases. The CDR3 is made up of 16 amino acids. The germline V gene has CDR1 MDHEN and CDR2 SYDVKM. The CDR3 nucleotides read TGTGCCAGCAGCCAAATAGGGACAGGGAACTACAATGAGCAGTTCTTC. Encoded protein: CASSQIGTGNYNEQFF.

This clonotype was observed at least ten times. V and J are TRBV20-1 and TRBJ1-5, with D unresolved. Trimming stripped 7 bases from V and 0 bases from J, with 10 bases between. Per the germline V gene, CDR1 is DFQATT and CDR2 is SNEGSKA (reference sequence). The CDR3 loop spans 13 amino acids. The CDR3: CSGLGNSNQPQHF. CDR3 DNA: TGCAGTGGGTTGGGCAATAGCAATCAGCCCCAGCATTTT.

The table lists this clonotype with many counts. The chain carries TRBV18 and TRBJ1-5, with 7 bases that match TRBD1. This CDR3 is 14 amino acids long. Germline trimming cut 2 bases from V and 6 bases from J; bases unmatched to any gene: 4. Germline CDR1 KGHSH, CDR2 LQKENI. DNA of the CDR3: TGTGCCAGCTCACCAGGGACAGTGGGTCAGCCCCAGCATTTT. Amino acid sequence: CASSPGTVGQPQHF.

There are many counts of this clonotype. V is TRBV12-3 or TRBV12-4 and J is TRBJ1-1; no clear D. Trimming cost V 0 bases and J 6 bases, with 5 bases left between them. The CDR3 runs to 12 residues. The CDR3 coding sequence is TGTGCCAGCAGTTTAGCGTGGGCTGAAGCTTTCTTT. Protein: CASSLAWAEAFF.

Concerning this clonotype: A read error may be the cause here, since a much bigger clone is one base away. The chain combines TRBV9 with TRBJ2-1; D remains ambiguous. CDR1 and CDR2 (germline): SGDLS, YYNGEE. This CDR3 has 15 amino acids. The CDR3 loop reads CASSVGVGSCNEQFF. The CDR3 DNA is TGTGCCAGCAGCGTAGGAGTTGGGTCCTGCAATGAGCAGTTCTTC.

This clonotype was counted many times. The chain has TRBV18 and TRBJ2-7; D unclear. In germline, CDR1 is KGHSH, CDR2 LQKENI. With 2 bases removed from V and 3 bases from J, the gap between germline ends came to 8 bases. The CDR3 covers 13 residues. CDR3 loop: CASSPAPYYEQYF. DNA of the CDR3: TGTGCCAGCTCACCAGCCCCTTACTACGAGCAGTACTTC.

Many counts were recorded for this clonotype. The chain combines TRBV20-1 with TRBJ2-1; TRBD1 is a possible D gene (5 bases). V lost 4 bases to trimming and J lost 6 bases, with 16 bases between them. The germline V gene has CDR1 DFQATT and CDR2 SNEGSKA (reference sequence). The length of the CDR3 is 14 residues. The DNA for the CDR3 is TGCAGTGCTACAAGTTTAGACAGTGTCAATGAGCAGTTCTTC. This encodes CSATSLDSVNEQFF.

This clonotype was seen ten or more times. The chain uses TRBV5-1 and TRBJ1-1, with D possibly being TRBD1 (6 bases). The CDR3 is 15 residues long. The V gene's germline CDR1 is SGHRS and CDR2 YFSETQ. With 6 bases removed from V and 1 base from J, the gap between germline ends came to 16 bases. CDR3 in amino acids: CASNQIGQSNTEAFF. The CDR3 DNA sequence: TGCGCCAGCAACCAAATAGGACAGTCGAACACTGAAGCTTTCTTT.

The sample holds many counts of this clonotype. The chain's CDR3 is CASSYRLAGAGELFF. DNA of the CDR3: TGTGCCAGCAGTTACCGCCTAGCGGGAGCCGGGGAGCTGTTTTTT. The V gene is TRBV6-5, the J gene TRBJ2-2; TRBD2 matches at 10 bases. Germline-derived CDR1 and CDR2 are MNHEY and SVGAGI. The V segment lost 2 bases and the J segment 6 bases; nucleotides outside the gene matches: 3. The CDR3 consists of 15 residues.